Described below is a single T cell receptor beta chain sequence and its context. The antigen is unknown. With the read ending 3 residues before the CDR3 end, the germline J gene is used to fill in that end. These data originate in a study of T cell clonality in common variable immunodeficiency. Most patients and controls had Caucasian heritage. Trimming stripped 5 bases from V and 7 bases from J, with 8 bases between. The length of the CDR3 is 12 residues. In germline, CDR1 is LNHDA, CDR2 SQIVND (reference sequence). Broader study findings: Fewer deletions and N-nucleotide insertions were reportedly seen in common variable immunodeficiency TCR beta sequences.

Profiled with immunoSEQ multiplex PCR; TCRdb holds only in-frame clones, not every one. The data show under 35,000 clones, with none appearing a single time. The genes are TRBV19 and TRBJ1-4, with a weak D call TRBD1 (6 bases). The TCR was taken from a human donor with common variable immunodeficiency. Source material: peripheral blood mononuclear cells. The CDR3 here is CASSLQGEKLFF. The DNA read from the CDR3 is TGTGCCAGTAGTCTACAGGGTGAAAAA.